This TCR beta chain was profiled in a study of shared clonotypes between healthy human individuals. Background on the study: The people who gave samples were a couple of women and three men aged 18 to 49. Every donor yielded three CD4 naive, three CD4 memory, two CD8 naive and one CD8 memory plate.

In the study's own analysis: Filtering differed since immunoSEQ provided only junctions, with no quality scores. Profiled with immunoSEQ multiplex PCR; TCRdb holds only in-frame clones, not every one. That table is the source of V, J and clone size, and D and trimming were worked out from the DNA. The sample lists some 1.5 million clones, 98% occurring once. V shed 4 bases and J 5 bases; nucleotides not matched to a gene: 3. Per the germline V gene, CDR1 is SGHNT and CDR2 is YYREEE (reference sequence). The CDR3 sequence is 14 residues long. Partitioning of CD4+ cells yielded a CD45RA+ naive subset and a CD45RA-negative memory subset.

This clonotype was sampled from a man aged 25 to 40 in good health. The chain is built from TRBV5-4 and TRBJ1-5; 10 bases are shared with TRBD1. Input material: naive CD4+ T cells sorted from blood. The subset here: CD45RA+ positively selected. For the CDR3, the DNA is TGTGCCAGCAGCCCCGGACAGGGGGATCAGCCCCAGCATTTT. It encodes CASSPGQGDQPQHF.